The rows below give T cell receptor beta chains drawn from one sample of a study of identical twins. TCRdb reanalysed the 5' RACE reads using MiXCR and keeps one entry per CDR3 protein. The table records under 900,000 distinct CDR3 sequences, approximately 18% of them present only once. The data also belong to a second study, concerning T cells expressing NK-cell markers.

The sequencing input was PBMCs. All receptors come from a young woman in good health. Each CDR3 is given with its conserved first and last residue. D genes are given only for firm matches. Not all rows give a size; the values are once, few, many and, for expanded clones, a class.

size: many; V: TRBV20-1; D: TRBD2; J: TRBJ2-5; CDR3: CSAKRGEETQYF; DNA: TGCAGTGCTAAACGGGGGGAAGAGACCCAGTACTTC
size: .; V: TRBV5-6; D: .; J: TRBJ1-2; CDR3: CASSLATDSSYGYTF; DNA: TGTGCCAGCAGCTTGGCGACAGATTCATCTTATGGCTACACCTTC
size: .; V: TRBV7-9; D: .; J: TRBJ1-2; CDR3: CAVSAQGYGYTF; DNA: TGTGCCGTCTCAGCTCAGGGCTATGGCTACACCTTC
size: few; V: TRBV7-9; D: .; J: TRBJ2-2; CDR3: CASSSSRTELFF; DNA: TGTGCCAGCAGCTCCAGCAGAACGGAGCTGTTTTTT
size: .; V: TRBV10-3; D: .; J: TRBJ1-6; CDR3: CAISLGLLPGNSPLHF; DNA: TGTGCCATCAGTCTTGGCCTTCTACCGGGAAATTCACCCCTCCACTTT
size: .; V: TRBV6-1; D: TRBD1; J: TRBJ2-1; CDR3: CASRDRYNEQFF; DNA: TGTGCCAGCAGGGACAGGTACAATGAGCAGTTCTTC
size: .; V: TRBV7-2; D: .; J: TRBJ1-2; CDR3: CASRKEGGYGYTF; DNA: TGTGCCAGCAGGAAAGAAGGGGGCTATGGCTACACCTTC
size: few; V: TRBV19; D: .; J: TRBJ2-6; CDR3: CEPSGANVLTF; DNA: TGCGAGCCCTCTGGGGCCAACGTCCTGACTTTC
size: once; V: TRBV7-3; D: TRBD2; J: TRBJ2-1; CDR3: CASSPAGRGGMDEQFF; DNA: TGTGCCAGCAGCCCCGCTGGGCGGGGGGGCATGGATGAGCAGTTCTTC
size: few; V: TRBV12-3/TRBV12-4; D: .; J: TRBJ1-3; CDR3: CASRYLSGNTIYF; DNA: TGTGCCAGCAGGTACCTCTCTGGAAACACCATATATTTT
size: .; V: TRBV27; D: .; J: TRBJ2-7; CDR3: CASTSGRVSYEQYF; DNA: TGTGCCAGCACCTCGGGAAGGGTCTCCTACGAGCAGTACTTC
size: few; V: TRBV5-1; D: TRBD1; J: TRBJ2-7; CDR3: CASSFSGGIDEQYF; DNA: TGCGCCAGCAGCTTTTCAGGGGGCATCGACGAGCAGTACTTC
size: few; V: TRBV7-8; D: TRBD2; J: TRBJ2-5; CDR3: CASSLGAGTSKETQYF; DNA: TGTGCCAGCAGCTTAGGGGCCGGGACTAGCAAAGAGACCCAGTACTTC
size: many; V: TRBV20-1; D: .; J: TRBJ1-1; CDR3: CSAPDDGSKAFF; DNA: TGCAGTGCCCCGGACGACGGTTCCAAAGCTTTCTTT
size: .; V: TRBV5-6; D: .; J: TRBJ1-1; CDR3: CASSFWGRTEAFF; DNA: TGTGCCAGCAGCTTTTGGGGGCGCACTGAAGCTTTCTTT
size: .; V: TRBV12-3/TRBV12-4; D: TRBD1; J: TRBJ1-2; CDR3: CASSRQGISGLGGYTF; DNA: TGTGCCAGCAGTCGACAGGGAATTAGTGGGTTGGGCGGCTACACCTTC
size: few; V: TRBV5-8; D: TRBD1; J: TRBJ2-3; CDR3: CASSLGGRGSTDTQYF; DNA: TGTGCCAGCAGCTTGGGTGGCAGGGGGTCTACAGATACGCAGTATTTT
size: few; V: TRBV20-1; D: .; J: TRBJ2-3; CDR3: CSARVLVGGTDTQYF; DNA: TGCAGTGCTAGGGTACTAGTGGGGGGCACAGATACGCAGTATTTT
size: few; V: TRBV9; D: .; J: TRBJ2-6; CDR3: CASSVPRQDPSGANVLTF; DNA: TGTGCCAGCAGCGTACCTCGACAGGATCCATCTGGGGCCAACGTCCTGACTTTC
size: .; V: TRBV12-3/TRBV12-4; D: TRBD1; J: TRBJ2-1; CDR3: CASSAPGGWGNEQFF; DNA: TGTGCCAGCAGTGCCCCAGGGGGCTGGGGCAATGAGCAGTTCTTC
size: .; V: TRBV20-1; D: .; J: TRBJ1-5; CDR3: CSARVSSNQPQHF; DNA: TGCAGTGCTAGAGTTAGTAGCAATCAGCCCCAGCATTTT
size: .; V: TRBV3-1; D: TRBD1; J: TRBJ2-7; CDR3: CASSQEWTGEGEQYF; DNA: TGTGCCAGCAGCCAAGAATGGACAGGGGAAGGCGAGCAGTACTTC
size: .; V: TRBV6-5; D: TRBD2; J: TRBJ2-7; CDR3: CDSSYKRAGGFQYF; DNA: TGTGACAGCAGCTACAAGAGAGCGGGGGGATTCCAGTACTTC
size: .; V: TRBV12-3/TRBV12-4; D: .; J: TRBJ2-3; CDR3: CASRGTSRITDTQYF; DNA: TGTGCCAGCAGAGGCACTAGCAGGATCACAGATACGCAGTATTTT
size: .; V: TRBV18; D: .; J: TRBJ2-7; CDR3: CASSPTPGPSYEQYF; DNA: TGTGCCAGCTCACCCACACCGGGTCCCTCCTACGAGCAGTACTTC
size: .; V: TRBV7-9; D: .; J: TRBJ2-2; CDR3: CASSRDYLNTGELFF; DNA: TGTGCCAGCAGCCGCGACTATCTGAACACCGGGGAGCTGTTTTTT
size: .; V: TRBV11-1; D: .; J: TRBJ2-5; CDR3: CASSVLDSSFGGPKETQYF; DNA: TGTGCCAGCAGCGTACTGGACAGTTCTTTTGGGGGACCAAAAGAGACCCAGTACTTC
size: .; V: TRBV10-3; D: TRBD1; J: TRBJ1-5; CDR3: CAISKGQIFNSNQPQHF; DNA: TGTGCCATCAGTAAGGGACAGATCTTTAATAGCAATCAGCCCCAGCATTTT
size: few; V: TRBV20-1; D: .; J: TRBJ2-1; CDR3: CSASGRGLYNEQFF; DNA: TGCAGTGCTAGTGGTCGGGGTCTGTACAATGAGCAGTTCTTC
size: few; V: TRBV7-2; D: .; J: TRBJ2-7; CDR3: CASSKAPGSSYEQYF; DNA: TGTGCCAGCAGCAAAGCCCCCGGGTCCTCCTACGAGCAGTACTTC
size: .; V: TRBV20-1; D: .; J: TRBJ2-5; CDR3: CSASRGSSSKETQYF; DNA: TGCAGTGCTAGTAGAGGAAGTTCTAGCAAGGAGACCCAGTACTTC
size: few; V: TRBV7-9; D: .; J: TRBJ2-4; CDR3: CASTLGPIGLENIQYF; DNA: TGTGCCAGCACCCTGGGCCCCATAGGGTTGGAAAACATTCAGTACTTC
size: few; V: TRBV5-4; D: TRBD2; J: TRBJ2-7; CDR3: CASSFRGRAYEQYF; DNA: TGTGCCAGCAGCTTCCGCGGGAGGGCCTACGAGCAGTACTTC
size: .; V: TRBV20-1; D: .; J: TRBJ2-1; CDR3: CSARAPTVNSYNEQFF; DNA: TGCAGTGCTAGAGCCCCAACAGTGAACTCCTACAATGAGCAGTTCTTC
size: many; V: TRBV7-9; D: .; J: TRBJ1-4; CDR3: CASSQGPRGTEKLFF; DNA: TGTGCCAGCAGCCAAGGGCCCCGCGGAACTGAAAAACTGTTTTTT
size: .; V: TRBV19; D: .; J: TRBJ1-2; CDR3: CASLGTSIYGYTF; DNA: TGTGCCAGCCTTGGGACTTCAATCTATGGCTACACCTTC
size: few; V: TRBV11-2; D: TRBD2; J: TRBJ2-5; CDR3: CASSDKRGGETQYF; DNA: TGTGCCAGCAGCGATAAGCGGGGGGGGGAGACCCAGTACTTC
size: .; V: TRBV3-1; D: TRBD2; J: TRBJ2-1; CDR3: CASSPLAGWSGNEQFF; DNA: TGTGCCAGCAGCCCACTAGCGGGATGGTCAGGGAATGAGCAGTTCTTC
size: few; V: TRBV20-1; D: TRBD1; J: TRBJ2-2; CDR3: CSARDRDRVAGELFF; DNA: TGCAGTGCTAGGGACCGGGACAGGGTTGCCGGGGAGCTGTTTTTT
size: .; V: TRBV6-2/TRBV6-3; D: TRBD2; J: TRBJ2-1; CDR3: CASSGRTLAGVYNEQFF; DNA: TGTGCCAGCAGTGGACGGACCCTAGCGGGGGTCTACAATGAGCAGTTCTTC
size: .; V: TRBV12-3/TRBV12-4; D: TRBD1; J: TRBJ1-4; CDR3: CASRRAGGEKLFF; DNA: TGTGCCAGCAGGCGCGCAGGGGGTGAAAAACTGTTTTTT
size: .; V: TRBV27; D: .; J: TRBJ2-1; CDR3: CASSLSFVYNEQFF; DNA: TGTGCCAGCAGTTTATCGTTCGTTTACAATGAGCAGTTCTTC
size: .; V: TRBV12-3/TRBV12-4; D: .; J: TRBJ1-6; CDR3: CASSFVRGSPLHF; DNA: TGTGCCAGCAGTTTCGTCCGGGGTTCACCCCTCCACTTT
size: .; V: TRBV28; D: TRBD1; J: TRBJ2-7; CDR3: CASSPIGGQGLDEQYF; DNA: TGTGCCAGCAGTCCGATAGGGGGACAGGGGTTAGACGAGCAGTACTTC
size: .; V: TRBV20-1; D: .; J: TRBJ2-3; CDR3: CSAPDGTDTQYF; DNA: TGCAGTGCCCCCGACGGTACAGATACGCAGTATTTT